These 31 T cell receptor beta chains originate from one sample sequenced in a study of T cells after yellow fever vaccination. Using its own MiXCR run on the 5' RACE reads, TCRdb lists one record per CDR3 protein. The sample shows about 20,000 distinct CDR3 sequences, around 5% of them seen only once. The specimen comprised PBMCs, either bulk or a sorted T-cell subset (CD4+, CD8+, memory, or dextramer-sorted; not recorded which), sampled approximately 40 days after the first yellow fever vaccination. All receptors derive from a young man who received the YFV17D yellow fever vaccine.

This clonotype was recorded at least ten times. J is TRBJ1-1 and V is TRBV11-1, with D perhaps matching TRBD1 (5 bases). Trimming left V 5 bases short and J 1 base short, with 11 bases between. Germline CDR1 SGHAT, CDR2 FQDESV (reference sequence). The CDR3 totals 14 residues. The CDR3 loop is CASSPGTANTEAFF. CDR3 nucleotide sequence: TGTGCCAGCAGCCCCGGGACGGCGAACACTGAAGCTTTCTTT.

CDR3: CASSDGGLVANEQFF. In DNA form, the CDR3 reads TGTGCCAGCAGCGACGGAGGGCTAGTGGCCAATGAGCAGTTCTTC. This chain connects TRBV7-3 to TRBJ2-1, with TRBD2 as a possible D gene (6 bases). Between the trimmed V and J ends, which lost 5 bases and 6 bases, there was a span of 17 bases. CDR1 and CDR2 (germline): SGHTA, FQGTGA. The CDR3 totals 15 residues.

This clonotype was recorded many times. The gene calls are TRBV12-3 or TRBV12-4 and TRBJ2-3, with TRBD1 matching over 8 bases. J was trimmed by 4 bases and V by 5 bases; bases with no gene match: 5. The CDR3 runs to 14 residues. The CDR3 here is CASSRQGTADTQYF. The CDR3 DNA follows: TGTGCCAGCAGTCGACAGGGGACCGCAGATACGCAGTATTTT.

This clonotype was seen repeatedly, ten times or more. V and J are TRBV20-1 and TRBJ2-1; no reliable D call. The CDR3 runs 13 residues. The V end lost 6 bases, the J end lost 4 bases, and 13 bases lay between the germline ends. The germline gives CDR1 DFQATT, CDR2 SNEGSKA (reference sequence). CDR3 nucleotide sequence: TGCAGTGCCAACGACCTATCATACAATGAGCAGTTCTTC. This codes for CSANDLSYNEQFF.

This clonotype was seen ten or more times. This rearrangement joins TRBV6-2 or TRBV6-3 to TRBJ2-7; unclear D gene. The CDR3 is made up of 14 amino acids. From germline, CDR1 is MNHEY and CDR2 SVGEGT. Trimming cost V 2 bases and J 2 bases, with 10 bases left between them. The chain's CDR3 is CASSYDTTTYEQYV. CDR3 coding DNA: TGTGCCAGCAGTTACGATACCACTACCTACGAGCAGTACGTC.

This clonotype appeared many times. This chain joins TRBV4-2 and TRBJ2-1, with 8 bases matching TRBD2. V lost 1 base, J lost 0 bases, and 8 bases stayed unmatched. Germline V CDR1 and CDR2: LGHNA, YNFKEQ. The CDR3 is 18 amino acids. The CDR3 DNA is TGTGCCAGCAGCCAAGGGTTTGTTAGCGGGGACTCCTACAATGAGCAGTTCTTC. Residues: CASSQGFVSGDSYNEQFF.

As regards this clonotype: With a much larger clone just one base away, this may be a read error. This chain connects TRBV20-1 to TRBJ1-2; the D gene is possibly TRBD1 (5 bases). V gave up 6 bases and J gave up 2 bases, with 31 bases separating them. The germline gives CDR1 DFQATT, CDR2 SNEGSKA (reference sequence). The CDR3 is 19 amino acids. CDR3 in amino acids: CSAPARGSGKLGRNYGYTF. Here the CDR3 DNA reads TGCAGTGCCCCCGCCCGGGGGAGTGGGAAACTAGGGAGAAACTATGGCTACACCTTC.

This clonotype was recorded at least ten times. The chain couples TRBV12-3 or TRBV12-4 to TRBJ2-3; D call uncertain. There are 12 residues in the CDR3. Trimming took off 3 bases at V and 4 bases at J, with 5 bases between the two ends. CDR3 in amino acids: CASSFIADTQYF. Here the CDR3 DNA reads TGTGCCAGCAGTTTTATTGCAGATACGCAGTATTTT.

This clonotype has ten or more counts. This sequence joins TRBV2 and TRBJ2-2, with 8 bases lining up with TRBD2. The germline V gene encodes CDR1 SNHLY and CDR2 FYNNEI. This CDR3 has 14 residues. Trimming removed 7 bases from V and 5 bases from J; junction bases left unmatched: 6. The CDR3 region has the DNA TGTGCCAGCAAGGTAGCGGGGCAGACCGGGGAGCTGTTTTTT. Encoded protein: CASKVAGQTGELFF. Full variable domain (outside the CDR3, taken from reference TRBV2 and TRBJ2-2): EPEVTQTPSHQVTQMGQEVILRCVPISNHLYFYWYRQILGQKVEFLVSFYNNEISEKSEIFDDQFSVERPDGSNFTLKIRSTKLEDSAMYFCASKVAGQTGELFFGEGSRLTVL.

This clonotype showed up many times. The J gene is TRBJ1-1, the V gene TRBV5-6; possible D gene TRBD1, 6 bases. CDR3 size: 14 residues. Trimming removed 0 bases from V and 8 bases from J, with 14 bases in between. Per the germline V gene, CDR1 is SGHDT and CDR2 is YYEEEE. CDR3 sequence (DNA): TGTGCCAGCAGCTTGGACAGGGCGTGGGGCGAAGCTTTCTTT. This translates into CASSLDRAWGEAFF.

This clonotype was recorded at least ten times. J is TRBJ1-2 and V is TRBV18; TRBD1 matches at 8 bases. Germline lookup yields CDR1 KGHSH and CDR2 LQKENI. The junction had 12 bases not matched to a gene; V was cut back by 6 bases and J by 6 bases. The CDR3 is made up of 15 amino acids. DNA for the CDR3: TGTGCCAGCTCGACCAGGGGCCAGGGGGCTGATGGCTACACCTTC. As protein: CASSTRGQGADGYTF. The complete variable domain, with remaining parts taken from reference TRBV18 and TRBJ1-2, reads NAGVMQNPRHLVRRRGQEARLRCSPMKGHSHVYWYRQLPEEGLKFMVYLQKENIIDESGMPKERFSAEFPKEGPSILRIQQVVRGDSAAYFCASSTRGQGADGYTFGSGTRLTVV.

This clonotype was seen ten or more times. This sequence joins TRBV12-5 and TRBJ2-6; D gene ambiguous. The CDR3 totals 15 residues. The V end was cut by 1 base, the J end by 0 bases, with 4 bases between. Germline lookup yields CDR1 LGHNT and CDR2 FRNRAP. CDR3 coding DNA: TGTGCTAGTGGTTTGGGACACTCTGGGGCCAACGTCCTGACTTTC. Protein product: CASGLGHSGANVLTF.

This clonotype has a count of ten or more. The CDR3 loop is CASRSQGGWKETQYF. As DNA, the CDR3 is TGTGCCAGCAGGTCTCAGGGGGGATGGAAGGAGACCCAGTACTTC. The V and J genes are TRBV5-5 and TRBJ2-5; weak D call: TRBD1 (7 bases). Germline assignment: CDR1 SGHKS and CDR2 YYEKEE (reference sequence). Trimming stripped 5 bases from V and 5 bases from J, with 19 bases between. This CDR3 region has 15 residues.

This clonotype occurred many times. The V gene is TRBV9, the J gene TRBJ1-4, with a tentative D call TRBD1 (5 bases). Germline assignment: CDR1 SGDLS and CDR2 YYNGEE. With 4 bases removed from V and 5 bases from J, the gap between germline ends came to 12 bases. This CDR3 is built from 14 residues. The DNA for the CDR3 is TGTGCCAGCAGCCTGGGCCGGGACAATGAAAAACTGTTTTTT. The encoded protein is CASSLGRDNEKLFF.

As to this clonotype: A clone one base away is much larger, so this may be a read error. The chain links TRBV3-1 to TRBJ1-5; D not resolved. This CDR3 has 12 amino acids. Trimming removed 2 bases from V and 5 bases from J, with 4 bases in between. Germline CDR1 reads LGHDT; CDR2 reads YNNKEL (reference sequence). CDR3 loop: CASSQSDQPQHF. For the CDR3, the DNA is TGTGCCAGCAGCCAAAGCGATCAGCCCCAGCATTTT.

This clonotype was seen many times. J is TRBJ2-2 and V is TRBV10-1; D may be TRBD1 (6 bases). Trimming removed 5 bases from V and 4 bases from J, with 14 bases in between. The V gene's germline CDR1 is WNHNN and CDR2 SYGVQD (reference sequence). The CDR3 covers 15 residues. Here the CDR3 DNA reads TGCGCCAGCAGTCAACAGGGCCGGGGCACCGGGGAGCTGTTTTTT. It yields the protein CASSQQGRGTGELFF.

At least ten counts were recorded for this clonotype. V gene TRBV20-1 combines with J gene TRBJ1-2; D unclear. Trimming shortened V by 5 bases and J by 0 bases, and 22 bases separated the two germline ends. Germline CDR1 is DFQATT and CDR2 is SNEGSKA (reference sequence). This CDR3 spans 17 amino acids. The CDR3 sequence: CSAPLRVRDAANYGYTF. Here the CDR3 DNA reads TGCAGTGCTCCCCTGAGGGTCAGAGACGCAGCTAACTATGGCTACACCTTC.

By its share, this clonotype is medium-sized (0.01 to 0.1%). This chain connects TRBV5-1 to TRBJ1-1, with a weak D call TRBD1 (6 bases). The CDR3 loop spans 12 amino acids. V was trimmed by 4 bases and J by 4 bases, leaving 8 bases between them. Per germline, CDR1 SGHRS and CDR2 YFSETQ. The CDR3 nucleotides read TGCGCCAGCAGCCTCAGGGGCACTGAAGCTTTCTTT. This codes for CASSLRGTEAFF.

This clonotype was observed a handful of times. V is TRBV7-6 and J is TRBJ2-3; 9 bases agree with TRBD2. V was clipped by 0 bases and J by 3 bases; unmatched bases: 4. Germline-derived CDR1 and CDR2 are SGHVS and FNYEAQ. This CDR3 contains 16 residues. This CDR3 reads CASSLASGLATDTQYF. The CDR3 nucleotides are TGTGCCAGCAGCTTAGCGTCGGGACTAGCAACAGATACGCAGTATTTT.

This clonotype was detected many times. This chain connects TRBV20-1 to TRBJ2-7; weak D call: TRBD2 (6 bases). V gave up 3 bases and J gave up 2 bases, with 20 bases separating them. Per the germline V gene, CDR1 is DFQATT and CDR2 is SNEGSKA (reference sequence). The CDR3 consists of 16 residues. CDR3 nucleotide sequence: TGCAGTGCTAGTGGGGTGAGGACGGGGGATCCCTACGAGCAGTACTTC. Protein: CSASGVRTGDPYEQYF.

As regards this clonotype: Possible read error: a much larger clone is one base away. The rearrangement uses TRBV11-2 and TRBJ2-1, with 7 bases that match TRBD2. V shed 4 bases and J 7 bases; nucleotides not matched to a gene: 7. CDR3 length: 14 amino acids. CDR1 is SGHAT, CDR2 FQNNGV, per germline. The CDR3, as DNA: TGTGCCAGCAGCTCTACGCGGGGGAATAATGAGCAGTTCTTC. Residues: CASSSTRGNNEQFF.

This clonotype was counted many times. The CDR3 DNA sequence: TGCGCCAGCAGGGCGGACAGACAGTCGAACACTGAAGCTTTCTTT. The encoded protein is CASRADRQSNTEAFF. This sequence joins TRBV4-1 and TRBJ1-1; perhaps TRBD1 as D (6 bases). The ends were cut back, 6 bases at V and 1 base at J, with 15 bases in the middle. This CDR3 has 15 amino acids. Germline V gives CDR1 MGHRA, CDR2 YSYEKL.

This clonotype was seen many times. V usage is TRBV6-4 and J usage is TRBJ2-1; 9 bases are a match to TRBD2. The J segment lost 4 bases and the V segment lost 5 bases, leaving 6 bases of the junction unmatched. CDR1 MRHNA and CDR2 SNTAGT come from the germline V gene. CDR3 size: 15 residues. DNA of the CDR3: TGTGCCAGCAGTATCAGCGGGGGGCAATACAATGAGCAGTTCTTC. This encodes CASSISGGQYNEQFF.

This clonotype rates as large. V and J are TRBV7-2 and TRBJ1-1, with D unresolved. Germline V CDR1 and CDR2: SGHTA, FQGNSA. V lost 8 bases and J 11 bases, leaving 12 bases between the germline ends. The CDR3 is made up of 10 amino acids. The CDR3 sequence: CASGRLGAFF. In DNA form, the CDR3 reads TGTGCCAGCGGGCGGTTGGGGGCTTTCTTT.

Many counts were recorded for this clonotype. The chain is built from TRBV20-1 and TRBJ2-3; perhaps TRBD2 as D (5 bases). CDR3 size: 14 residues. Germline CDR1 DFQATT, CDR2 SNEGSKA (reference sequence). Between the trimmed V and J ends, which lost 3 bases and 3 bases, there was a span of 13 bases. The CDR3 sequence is CSASEGSTTDTQYF. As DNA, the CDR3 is TGCAGTGCTAGTGAGGGAAGCACGACAGATACGCAGTATTTT.

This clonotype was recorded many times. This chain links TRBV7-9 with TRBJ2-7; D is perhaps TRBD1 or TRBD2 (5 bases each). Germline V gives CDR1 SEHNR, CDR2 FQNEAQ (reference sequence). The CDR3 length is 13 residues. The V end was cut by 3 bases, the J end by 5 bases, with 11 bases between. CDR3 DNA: TGTGCCAGCAGCTTGGGGGTATTGGACGAGCAGTACTTC. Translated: CASSLGVLDEQYF.

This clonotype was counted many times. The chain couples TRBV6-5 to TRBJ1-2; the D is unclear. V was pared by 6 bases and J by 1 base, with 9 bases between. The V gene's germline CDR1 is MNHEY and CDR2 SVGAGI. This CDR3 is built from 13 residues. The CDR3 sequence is CASSGGVNYGYTF. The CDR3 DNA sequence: TGTGCCAGCAGCGGAGGAGTTAACTATGGCTACACCTTC.

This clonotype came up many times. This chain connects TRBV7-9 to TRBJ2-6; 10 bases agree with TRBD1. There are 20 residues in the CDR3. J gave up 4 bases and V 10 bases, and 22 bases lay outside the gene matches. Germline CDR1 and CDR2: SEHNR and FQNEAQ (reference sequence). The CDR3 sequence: CAILSRSGTGAMKGANVLTF. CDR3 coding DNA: TGTGCCATTCTCTCGCGTTCCGGGACAGGGGCGATGAAGGGGGCCAACGTCCTGACTTTC.

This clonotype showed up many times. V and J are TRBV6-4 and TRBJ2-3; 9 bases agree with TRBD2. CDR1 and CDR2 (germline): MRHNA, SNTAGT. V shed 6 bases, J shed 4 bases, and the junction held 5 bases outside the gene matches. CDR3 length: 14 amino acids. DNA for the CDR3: TGTGCCAGCAGCGCTAGCGGGGAGTCAGATACGCAGTATTTT. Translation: CASSASGESDTQYF.

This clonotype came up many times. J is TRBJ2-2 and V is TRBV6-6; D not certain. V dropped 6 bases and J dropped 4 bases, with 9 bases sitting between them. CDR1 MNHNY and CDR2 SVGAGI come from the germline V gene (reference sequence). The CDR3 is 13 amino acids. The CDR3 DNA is TGTGCCAGCAGCCCGTGGCCCACCGGGGAGCTGTTTTTT. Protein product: CASSPWPTGELFF.

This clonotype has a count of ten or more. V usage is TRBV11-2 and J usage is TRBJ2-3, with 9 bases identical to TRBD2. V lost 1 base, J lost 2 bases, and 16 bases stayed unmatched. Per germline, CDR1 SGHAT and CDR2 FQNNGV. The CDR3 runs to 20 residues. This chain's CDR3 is CASSLVFGRGGFMNTDTQYF. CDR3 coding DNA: TGTGCCAGCAGCTTAGTTTTTGGGCGGGGGGGCTTTATGAACACAGATACGCAGTATTTT.